This T cell receptor (beta chain) stems from a study of T cell responses to AZD1222 COVID-19 vaccine (dated by TCRdb to about 2021). Background on the whole study: Because spike-specific TCR depth and breadth did not differ between the two schedules, AZD1222 recipients who got a second dose at roughly 4 weeks were pooled with those who got a second dose at roughly 12 weeks. A total of just over 230 trial participants underwent TCR sequencing, of whom roughly 210 had received two doses of AZD1222 and some 26 had received two doses of the MenACWY control vaccine. Trial participants were enrolled by age into 18-55, 56-69 and 70-plus year subgroups, with approximately 160, 26 and 62 TCR-sequenced participants respectively.

Sample time point, as interpreted from the label and publication: baseline before first vaccination. Vaccinee samples came from UK trials COV001 and COV002, including a single-blind randomized controlled phase 2/3 trial of AZD1222 (ChAdOx1 nCoV-19) in healthy adults. Trial participant PBMC samples were collected at day 0 and day 28 after the second dose for TCRbeta chain sequencing. Overall study outcomes, separate from this receptor: Conclusions about previously exposed vaccinees are limited, since just 6 or 7 AZD1222 recipients were seropositive for SARS-CoV-2 at baseline. Nearly half of unique spike-specific TCRs reportedly recognized epitopes outside regions mutated in the B.1.351 and B.1.1.7 variants. The 56-69-year group was small, and its depth increase did not reach significance, likely because of low power. Because no day 14 peak-response samples were available, the repertoires could be characterized only after the peak T cell response. The whole spike protein was spanned by vaccine-associated CD4 TCRs, and dominant responses were seen in regions 160-218 and 743-854. Most participants were white British and females outnumbered males, and the authors suggested that clonal diversity may have been underestimated. A significant rise in spike-specific TCR breadth and depth was observed after two AZD1222 doses relative to day 0 and relative to MenACWY recipients.

With respect to this clone: No cognate antigen has been identified for it. There are no base qualities to consult, and no much larger clone falls within one base.

CDR1 and CDR2 are read off the germline V gene as SGDLS and YYNGEE. Including the terminal cysteine and phenylalanine, the CDR3 comprises 16 residues. Only the CDR3 part of the read is kept: 48 bases, read in frame from the first base. V and J are truncated by 1 base and 8 bases respectively, leaving an intervening sequence of 19 bases. The CDR3 regions of human TCRbeta chains were subjected to immunosequencing. For the original study's pipeline: Repertoire TCRs were checked for matches against a reference library of SARS-CoV-2-specific TCRs that had been generated using the MIRA antigen-specificity platform. Breadth meant the fraction of unique TCRs that were SARS-CoV-2-associated, whereas depth meant the fraction of total T cells that were SARS-CoV-2-associated. Using the MIRA data, every spike-specific TCR was mapped to the spike region that the TCR reacted to and assigned to either a CD4 or a CD8 class. Log10-transformed breadth and depth values were compared by one-way ANOVA with Sidak's multiple comparisons tests. TCRdb re-hosts the immuneACCESS table, in-frame sequences only. Its copies lack some clones; in the studies checked, an unresolved V gene accounts for under half of them, and the cause for the rest is not known. V and J calls and clone size are those listed in that table; D and trimming were worked out from the DNA. Across this sample there are 150,000 to 200,000 clones, with around nine tenths seen only once. Of the sample, 1.6% falls within the top ten clones.

The rearranged chain carries TRBV9 and TRBJ2-1; the D segment could be TRBD1, given 5 matching bases. This specimen was peripheral blood, taken on day 0 of AZD1222 vaccination. This TCR was sampled from an adult in good health. The CDR3 reads CASSVNTGALGDEQFF. The DNA sequence is TGTGCCAGCAGCGTAAACACGGGTGCCCTAGGGGATGAGCAGTTCTTC.